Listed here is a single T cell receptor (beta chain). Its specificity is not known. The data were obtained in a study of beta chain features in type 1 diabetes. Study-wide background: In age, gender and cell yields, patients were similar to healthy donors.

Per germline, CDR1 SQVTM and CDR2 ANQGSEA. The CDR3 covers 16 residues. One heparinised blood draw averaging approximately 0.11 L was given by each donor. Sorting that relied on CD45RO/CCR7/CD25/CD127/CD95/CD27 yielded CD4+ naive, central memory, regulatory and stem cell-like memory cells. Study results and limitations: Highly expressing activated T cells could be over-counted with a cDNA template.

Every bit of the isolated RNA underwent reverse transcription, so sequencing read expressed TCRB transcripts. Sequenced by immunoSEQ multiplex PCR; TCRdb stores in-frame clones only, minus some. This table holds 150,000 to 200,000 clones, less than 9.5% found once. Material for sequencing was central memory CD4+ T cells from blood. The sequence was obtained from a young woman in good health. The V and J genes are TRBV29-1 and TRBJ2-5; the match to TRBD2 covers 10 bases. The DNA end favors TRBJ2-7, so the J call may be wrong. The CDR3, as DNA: TGCAGCGTTGAGGGCCTAGCGGGAGCGGCAAACTACGAGCAGTACTTC. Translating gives CSVEGLAGAANYEQYF.